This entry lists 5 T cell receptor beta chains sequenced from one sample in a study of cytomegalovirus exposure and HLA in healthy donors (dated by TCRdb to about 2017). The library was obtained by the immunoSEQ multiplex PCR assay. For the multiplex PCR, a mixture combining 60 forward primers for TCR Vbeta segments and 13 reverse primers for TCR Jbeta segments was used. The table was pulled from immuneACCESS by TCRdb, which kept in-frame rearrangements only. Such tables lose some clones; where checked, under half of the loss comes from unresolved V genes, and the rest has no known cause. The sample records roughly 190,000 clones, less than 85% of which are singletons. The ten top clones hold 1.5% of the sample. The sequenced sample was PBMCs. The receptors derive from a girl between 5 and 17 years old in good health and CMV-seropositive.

The CDR3 DNA sequence: TGTGCCAGCAGCCACCTCCGCAGCACGGCGGGTGATACGCAGTATTTT. Translation: CASSHLRSTAGDTQYF. The V and J genes are TRBV9 and TRBJ2-3; D is possibly TRBD2 (5 bases). The CDR3 has 16 residues. Germline lookup yields CDR1 SGDLS and CDR2 YYNGEE. V lost 4 bases and J lost 6, with 21 bases in between.

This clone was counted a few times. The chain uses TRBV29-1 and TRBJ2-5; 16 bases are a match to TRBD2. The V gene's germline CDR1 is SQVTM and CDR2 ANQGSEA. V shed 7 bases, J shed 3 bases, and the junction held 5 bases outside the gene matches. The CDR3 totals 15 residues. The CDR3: CSAGLAGGLEETQYF. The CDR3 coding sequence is TGCAGCGCGGGACTAGCGGGGGGGTTGGAAGAGACCCAGTACTTC.

The CDR3 nucleotides are TGTGCCAGCGACGGAGGACTTACCACAGATACGCAGTATTTT. Translation gives CASDGGLTTDTQYF. The chain couples TRBV6-1 to TRBJ2-3, with D tentatively TRBD2 (5 bases). This CDR3 comprises 14 residues. CDR1 is MNHNS and CDR2 is SASEGT in the germline V gene. V was shortened by 8 bases and J by 2 bases, with 14 bases between the two germline ends.

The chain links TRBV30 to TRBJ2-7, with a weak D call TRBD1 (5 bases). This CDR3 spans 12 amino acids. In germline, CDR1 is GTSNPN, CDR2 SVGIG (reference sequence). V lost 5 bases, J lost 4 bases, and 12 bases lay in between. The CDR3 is CAWGKTAYEQYF. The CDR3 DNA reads TGTGCCTGGGGGAAGACAGCGTACGAGCAGTACTTC. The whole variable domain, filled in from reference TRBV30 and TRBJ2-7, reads SQTIHQWPATLVQPVGSPLSLECTVEGTSNPNLYWYRQAAGRGLQLLFYSVGIGQISSEVPQNLSASRPQDRQFILSSKKLLLSDSGFYLCAWGKTAYEQYFGPGTRLTVT.

The CDR3 reads CASSFDGEREQYF. The CDR3 region has the DNA TGTGCCAGCAGCTTCGACGGGGAACGCGAGCAGTACTTC. The V gene is TRBV5-6, the J gene TRBJ2-7, with D maybe TRBD2 (5 bases). This CDR3 region has 13 residues. In germline, CDR1 is SGHDT, CDR2 YYEEEE. V lost 2 bases and J 6 bases, leaving 12 bases between the germline ends. Using reference TRBV5-6 and TRBJ2-7 for the parts outside the CDR3, the full variable domain is DAGVTQSPTHLIKTRGQQVTLRCSPKSGHDTVSWYQQALGQGPQFIFQYYEEEERQRGNFPDRFSGHQFPNYSSELNVNALLLGDSALYLCASSFDGEREQYFGPGTRLTVT.